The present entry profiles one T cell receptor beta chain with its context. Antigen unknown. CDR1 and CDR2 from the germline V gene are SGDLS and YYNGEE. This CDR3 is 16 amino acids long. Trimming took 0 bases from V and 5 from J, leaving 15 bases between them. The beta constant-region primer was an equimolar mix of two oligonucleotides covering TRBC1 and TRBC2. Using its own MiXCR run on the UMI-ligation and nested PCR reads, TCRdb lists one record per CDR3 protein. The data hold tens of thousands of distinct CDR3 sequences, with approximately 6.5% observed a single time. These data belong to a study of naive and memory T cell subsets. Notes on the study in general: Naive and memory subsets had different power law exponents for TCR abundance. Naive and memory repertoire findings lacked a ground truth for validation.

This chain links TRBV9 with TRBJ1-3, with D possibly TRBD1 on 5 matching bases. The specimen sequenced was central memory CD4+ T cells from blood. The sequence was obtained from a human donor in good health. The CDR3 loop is CASSVDPQVYRNTIYF. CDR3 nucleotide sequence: TGTGCCAGCAGCGTAGACCCACAGGTCTACAGAAACACCATATATTTT.